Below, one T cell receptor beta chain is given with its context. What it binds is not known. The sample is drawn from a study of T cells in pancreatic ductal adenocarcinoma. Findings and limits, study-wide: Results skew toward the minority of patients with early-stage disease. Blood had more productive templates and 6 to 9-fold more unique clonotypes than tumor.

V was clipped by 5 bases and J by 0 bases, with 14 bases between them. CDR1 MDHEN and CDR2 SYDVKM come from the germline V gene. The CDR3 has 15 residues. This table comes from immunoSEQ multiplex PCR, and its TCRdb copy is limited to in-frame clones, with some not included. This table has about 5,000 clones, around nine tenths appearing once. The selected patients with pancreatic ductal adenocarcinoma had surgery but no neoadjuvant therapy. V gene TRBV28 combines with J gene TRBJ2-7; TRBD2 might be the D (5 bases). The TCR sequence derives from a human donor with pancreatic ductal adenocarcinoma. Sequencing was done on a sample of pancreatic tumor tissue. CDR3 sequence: CASSPASSSSYEQYF. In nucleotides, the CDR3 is TGTGCCAGCAGTCCCGCTAGCAGTAGCTCCTACGAGCAGTACTTC. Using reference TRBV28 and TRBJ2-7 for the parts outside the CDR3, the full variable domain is DVKVTQSSRYLVKRTGEKVFLECVQDMDHENMFWYRQDPGLGLRLIYFSYDVKMKEKGDIPEGYSVSREKKERFSLILESASTNQTSMYLCASSPASSSSYEQYFGPGTRLTVT.